Given below is one TCR beta chain in context. Its antigen is still unknown. Repeated repertoire sampling spanned the course of chemoradiotherapy. These data belong to a study of chemoradiotherapy in HPV16-positive cancers. General study findings and limits: HPV-specific T cells were functionally defined from only a couple of HPV16-positive patients. During treatment, candidate HPV-specific clones and E7-related motifs expanded in tumor. HPV-responsive T-cell expansion during chemoradiotherapy was linked to improved recurrence-free survival in HPV16-positive patients.

The germline V gene has CDR1 SGHRS and CDR2 YFSETQ. The J segment lost 1 base and the V segment lost 3 bases, leaving 2 bases of the junction unmatched. The CDR3 has 17 residues. The repertoire was sequenced with immunoSEQ multiplex PCR; TCRdb's copy has only in-frame clones and lacks some. The sample shows approximately 29,000 clones, around 84% of them seen only once. This specimen was blood, taken from a patient who underwent chemoradiotherapy. The V call is TRBV5-1, the J call TRBJ2-6; 12 bases are shared with TRBD1. This sequence originates from a human donor with HPV-associated anogenital cancer. CDR3 coding DNA: TGCGCCAGCAGCTCGGGACAGGGGGCTTCTGGGGCCAACGTCCTGACTTTC. It translates to CASSSGQGASGANVLTF.